This T cell receptor beta chain was found in a study of OX40 agonist ivuxolimab in advanced cancers. The wider study: The study gave patients intravenous ivuxolimab at 0.01 to 10 mg/kg every 2 weeks.

Sampling of blood occurred at baseline, cycle 4 day 1, and cycle 7 day 1. Profiling relied on immunoSEQ multiplex PCR, and the TCRdb table lists in-frame clones only, not all of them. The sample yields 50,000 or so clones, 84% seen once. The length of the CDR3 is 12 residues. V was cut by 8 bases and J by 4 bases, with 9 bases left in between. CDR1 and CDR2 (germline): MDHEN, SYDVKM. The genes are TRBV28 and TRBJ2-1; D gene uncertain. This sample comprised CD4+ or CD8+ T cells sorted from blood, obtained in a trial of the OX40 agonist ivuxolimab. The TCR was taken from an adult with an advanced solid tumor such as melanoma, head and neck, liver or kidney cancer. CDR3 DNA: TGTGCCAGCGCCGTTAGTTACAATGAGCAGTTCTTC. This translates into CASAVSYNEQFF.